Shown below are 23 T cell receptor beta chains from a single sample sequenced in a study of blood T cell repertoires in COVID-19. Assay used: immunoSEQ multiplex PCR; TCRdb lists only in-frame clones, some missing. The repertoire includes approximately 240,000 clones, about 90% of them detected once, and around 2% sits in the top ten. Sequences were obtained from PBMCs or T cells enriched from blood (not recorded which). All receptors derive from a woman younger than 35 who had recovered from COVID-19.

V usage is TRBV4-3 and J usage is TRBJ1-1; D is uncertain. The germline V and J ends were trimmed by 0 bases and 7 bases, with 12 bases remaining between them. The length of the CDR3 is 14 residues. The V gene's germline CDR1 is LGHNA and CDR2 YSLEER. DNA for the CDR3: TGCGCCAGCAGCCAAGATTGGCAACCCCATGAAGCTTTCTTT. Its protein is CASSQDWQPHEAFF.

The chain combines TRBV28 with TRBJ1-2; the D is unclear. Between the trimmed V and J ends, which lost 7 bases and 2 bases, there was a span of 11 bases. In germline, CDR1 is MDHEN, CDR2 SYDVKM. The CDR3 consists of 13 residues. The CDR3 bases are TGTGCCAGCACTAGTGGCATAAACTATGGCTACACCTTC. Its protein product is CASTSGINYGYTF.

This clone has only one observation. The chain carries TRBV19 and TRBJ2-1; 7 nucleotides agree with TRBD2. The CDR3 runs to 15 residues. J gave up 5 bases and V 4 bases, and 8 bases lay outside the gene matches. Per germline, CDR1 LNHDA and CDR2 SQIVND (reference sequence). This CDR3 is CASSSGGSGHNEQFF. CDR3 nucleotides: TGTGCCAGTAGTAGCGGCGGGAGTGGCCACAATGAGCAGTTCTTC.

V usage is TRBV11-2 and J usage is TRBJ2-7; D is undetermined. The CDR3 is made up of 14 amino acids. The germline V and J ends were trimmed by 1 base and 4 bases, with 11 bases remaining between them. Germline lookup yields CDR1 SGHAT and CDR2 FQNNGV. The CDR3 protein is CASSLGTHLYEQYF. CDR3 nucleotides: TGTGCCAGCAGCTTAGGTACACACCTTTACGAGCAGTACTTC. Filled out from reference TRBV11-2 and TRBJ2-7, the complete variable domain reads EAGVAQSPRYKIIEKRQSVAFWCNPISGHATLYWYQQILGQGPKLLIQFQNNGVVDDSQLPKDRFSAERLKGVDSTLKIQPAKLEDSAVYLCASSLGTHLYEQYFGPGTRLTVT.

The chain combines TRBV3-1 (or the pseudogene TRBV3-2) with TRBJ2-7; tentative D call: TRBD2 (6 bases). In germline, CDR1 is LGHDT, CDR2 YNNKEL (reference sequence). The CDR3 runs to 12 residues. V dropped 4 bases and J dropped 2 bases, with 6 bases sitting between them. CDR3 sequence reads: CASSRLAYEQYF. In DNA form, the CDR3 reads TGTGCCAGCAGCCGACTAGCCTACGAGCAGTACTTC.

V usage is TRBV6-5 and J usage is TRBJ2-7, with 9 bases that match TRBD2. V shed 2 bases and J 5 bases; nucleotides not matched to a gene: 10. The CDR3 extends over 16 amino acids. Looked up from germline, CDR1 is MNHEY and CDR2 is SVGAGI. CDR3 region: CASSYHTGGLANEQYF. In DNA form, the CDR3 reads TGTGCCAGCAGTTACCACACCGGCGGACTAGCGAACGAGCAGTACTTC.

V gene TRBV5-4 combines with J gene TRBJ2-7; 9 positions agree with TRBD2. The V gene's germline CDR1 is SGHNT and CDR2 YYREEE (reference sequence). The CDR3 extends over 16 amino acids. V shed 2 bases, J shed 0 bases, and the junction held 6 bases outside the gene matches. CDR3 region: CASSLAGGFSSYEQYF. CDR3 bases: TGTGCCAGCAGCTTAGCGGGAGGCTTTAGCTCCTACGAGCAGTACTTC.

The V gene is TRBV27, the J gene TRBJ2-1; tentatively, D is TRBD1 (6 bases). The germline V gene has CDR1 MNHEY and CDR2 SMNVEV (reference sequence). There are 19 residues in the CDR3. Trimming pared 2 bases from V and 0 bases from J, leaving 20 bases between. This CDR3 reads CASSLNGWAGAASYNEQFF. The CDR3 region has the DNA TGTGCCAGCAGTTTAAATGGGTGGGCAGGGGCGGCCTCCTACAATGAGCAGTTCTTC.

This clone was detected once. The V and J genes are TRBV5-1 and TRBJ2-5, with TRBD2 matching over 11 bases. Germline V gene sequence: CDR1 SGHRS, CDR2 YFSETQ. J lost 0 bases, V lost 2 bases, and 6 bases had no gene match. This CDR3 region has 17 residues. CDR3 DNA sequence: TGCGCCAGCAGCTTCAAGACTAGCGGGGCTAACCAAGAGACCCAGTACTTC. This translates into CASSFKTSGANQETQYF.

The V and J genes are TRBV28 and TRBJ2-2; D perhaps matches TRBD2 (7 bases). Deletions cut 8 bases from V and 5 bases from J, with 15 bases between. Germline V gives CDR1 MDHEN, CDR2 SYDVKM. The CDR3 spans 14 residues. The CDR3 protein is CASSWGGRTGELFF. CDR3 sequence (DNA): TGTGCCAGCTCATGGGGGGGCAGAACCGGGGAGCTGTTTTTT.

The chain recombines TRBV5-8 with TRBJ1-5, with 8 nucleotides matching TRBD1. With 4 bases clipped from V and 5 bases from J, the junction kept 8 bases outside the gene matches. Per germline, CDR1 SGHTS and CDR2 YDEGEE. CDR3 length: 15 amino acids. CDR3 nucleotides: TGTGCCAGCAGCGGAATAGGACAGGGCGATCAGCCCCAGCATTTT. Residues: CASSGIGQGDQPQHF. The complete variable domain, with remaining parts taken from reference TRBV5-8 and TRBJ1-5, reads EAGVTQSPTHLIKTRGQQATLRCSPISGHTSVYWYQQALGLGLQFLLWYDEGEERNRGNFPPRFSGRQFPNYSSELNVNALELEDSALYLCASSGIGQGDQPQHFGDGTRLSIL.

The J gene is TRBJ1-2, the V gene TRBV27; 8 bases match TRBD1. The junction had 4 bases not matched to a gene; V was cut back by 7 bases and J by 0 bases. CDR1 and CDR2 (germline): MNHEY, SMNVEV (reference sequence). CDR3 length: 14 amino acids. CDR3 amino acids: CASTDRGSNYGYTF. Here the CDR3 DNA reads TGTGCCAGCACAGACAGGGGTTCTAACTATGGCTACACCTTC.

V and J are TRBV7-3 and TRBJ2-6, with TRBD2 as a possible D gene (6 bases). Germline V gene sequence: CDR1 SGHTA, CDR2 FQGTGA. This CDR3 contains 17 residues. Deletions cut 4 bases from V and 0 bases from J, with 13 bases between. The CDR3 is CASSSPGAASGANVLTF. The CDR3 region has the DNA TGTGCCAGCAGCTCACCGGGAGCAGCCTCTGGGGCCAACGTCCTGACTTTC.

This sequence joins TRBV6-6 and TRBJ1-4, with D tentatively TRBD1 (5 bases). CDR3 length equals 15 residues. The V gene's germline CDR1 is MNHNY and CDR2 SVGAGI (reference sequence). V lost 2 bases and J 3 bases, leaving 10 bases between the germline ends. The CDR3 region is CASSYGGSANEKLFF. The CDR3 DNA sequence: TGTGCCAGCAGTTACGGGGGGAGTGCTAATGAAAAACTGTTTTTT.

This clone appeared once. The V gene is TRBV5-1, the J gene TRBJ1-3, with 8 bases that match TRBD1. CDR1 SGHRS and CDR2 YFSETQ come from the germline V gene. Germline trimming cut 5 bases from V and 4 bases from J; bases unmatched to any gene: 11. CDR3 length: 16 amino acids. The CDR3 DNA sequence: TGCGCCAGCAGGGCAGGGGGCGCCCAGACGGGAAACACCATATATTTT. Translation: CASRAGGAQTGNTIYF.

The rearrangement joins TRBV5-1 to TRBJ2-7, with TRBD2 matching 10 bases. The CDR3 contains 15 residues. CDR1 and CDR2 (germline): SGHRS, YFSETQ. Losses at the gene ends were 3 bases for V and 6 bases for J; bases not matched to a gene: 9. This chain's CDR3 is CASSSLAGGSSEQYF. CDR3 sequence (DNA): TGCGCCAGCAGCTCCTTAGCGGGAGGCAGTTCCGAGCAGTACTTC.

The chain carries TRBV7-6 and TRBJ2-7; 9 positions match TRBD2. J was trimmed by 2 bases and V by 2 bases; bases with no gene match: 7. This CDR3 region has 16 residues. Germline CDR1 and CDR2: SGHVS and FNYEAQ. The CDR3 coding sequence is TGTGCCAGCAGCTTACGACCGGGACTAGCTACCTACGAGCAGTACTTC. This translates into CASSLRPGLATYEQYF.

The rearrangement joins TRBV2 to TRBJ1-1; 10 nucleotides line up with TRBD1. The germline V gene encodes CDR1 SNHLY and CDR2 FYNNEI. The CDR3 loop spans 18 amino acids. V was pared by 4 bases and J by 3 bases, with 14 bases of the junction left unmatched. CDR3 nucleotide sequence: TGTGCCAGCAGTGTTCCAGGACAGGGGGTGGATGGGGACACTGAAGCTTTCTTT. This sequence encodes CASSVPGQGVDGDTEAFF. Full variable domain (missing parts from reference TRBV2 and TRBJ1-1): EPEVTQTPSHQVTQMGQEVILRCVPISNHLYFYWYRQILGQKVEFLVSFYNNEISEKSEIFDDQFSVERPDGSNFTLKIRSTKLEDSAMYFCASSVPGQGVDGDTEAFFGQGTRLTVV.

As regards this clone: Within the sample, other DNA sequences also encode this same CDR3. J is TRBJ1-2 and V is TRBV7-3, with D tentatively TRBD1 (6 bases). The CDR3 sequence is 13 residues long. Germline CDR1 reads SGHTA; CDR2 reads FQGTGA. V was cut by 5 bases and J by 8 bases, with 15 bases left in between. The CDR3 region has the DNA TGTGCCAGCAGCCCAACCGGTGGGGGCGGCTACACCTTC. Its protein product is CASSPTGGGGYTF. Full variable domain (remainder filled in from reference TRBV7-3 and TRBJ1-2): GAGVSQTPSNKVTEKGKYVELRCDPISGHTALYWYRQSLGQGPEFLIYFQGTGAADDSGLPNDRFFAVRPEGSVSTLKIQRTERGDSAVYLCASSPTGGGGYTFGSGTRLTVV.

This clone was detected a few times. The J gene is TRBJ1-5, the V gene TRBV19, with D perhaps TRBD1 (5 bases). V was clipped by 1 base and J by 7 bases, with 14 bases between them. Germline-derived CDR1 and CDR2 are LNHDA and SQIVND (reference sequence). CDR3 length: 15 amino acids. As DNA, the CDR3 is TGTGCCAGTAGTATAGGTCTCGGGGGAGGGCAGCCCCAGCATTTT. Its translation is CASSIGLGGGQPQHF.

This CDR3 reads CASRDTRGGALHF. In nucleotides, the CDR3 is TGTGCCAGCAGGGACACCAGAGGGGGGGCCCTCCACTTT. The chain uses TRBV7-9 and TRBJ1-6, with D perhaps TRBD1 (6 bases). V lost 6 bases and J lost 14, with 17 bases in between. The length of the CDR3 is 13 residues. Germline V gene lookup returns CDR1 SEHNR and CDR2 FQNEAQ (reference sequence).

The rearrangement uses TRBV28 and TRBJ2-3, with 11 positions matching TRBD2. Trimming at V came to 4 bases and at J to 3 bases, leaving 3 bases not matched to a gene. This CDR3 is built from 15 residues. The germline gives CDR1 MDHEN, CDR2 SYDVKM. CDR3 region: CASSSPSGRTDTQYF. CDR3 bases: TGTGCCAGCAGTTCCCCTAGCGGGAGGACAGATACGCAGTATTTT.

V is TRBV29-1 and J is TRBJ1-1, with D tentatively TRBD1 (6 bases). V was clipped by 4 bases and J by 1 base, with 13 bases between them. The germline gives CDR1 SQVTM, CDR2 ANQGSEA. This CDR3 is 14 amino acids long. The CDR3 DNA follows: TGCAGCGTTGGACGATGGACAGAGAACACTGAAGCTTTCTTT. Protein: CSVGRWTENTEAFF.